This T cell receptor (beta chain) comes out of a study of shared clonotypes between healthy human individuals. The CDR3 extends over 15 amino acids. Germline CDR1 and CDR2: MDHEN and SYDVKM. Between the trimmed V and J ends, which lost 7 bases and 5 bases, there was a span of 21 bases. All donors were Caucasian adults living in Nashville, Tennessee. This clone is a singleton in its sample. Sorted-subset replicate PCRs used about 190 ng of genomic DNA. This amount corresponded to about 30,000 T cell genomes. Profiled with immunoSEQ multiplex PCR; TCRdb holds only in-frame clones, not every one. The sample yields 950,000 to 1,100,000 clones, approximately 80% seen once.

The sequenced sample was memory CD4+ T cells from PBMCs. Subset defined: CD45RA-negative fraction. This chain joins TRBV28 and TRBJ2-7, with D hard to call. The receptor's source is a man between 18 and 35 years old in good health. Some clones in this sample may be carry-over from other donors' samples. CDR3 sequence reads: CASTPPRTGTHEQYF. CDR3 nucleotides: TGTGCCAGCACCCCACCACGGACGGGTACGCACGAGCAGTACTTC.